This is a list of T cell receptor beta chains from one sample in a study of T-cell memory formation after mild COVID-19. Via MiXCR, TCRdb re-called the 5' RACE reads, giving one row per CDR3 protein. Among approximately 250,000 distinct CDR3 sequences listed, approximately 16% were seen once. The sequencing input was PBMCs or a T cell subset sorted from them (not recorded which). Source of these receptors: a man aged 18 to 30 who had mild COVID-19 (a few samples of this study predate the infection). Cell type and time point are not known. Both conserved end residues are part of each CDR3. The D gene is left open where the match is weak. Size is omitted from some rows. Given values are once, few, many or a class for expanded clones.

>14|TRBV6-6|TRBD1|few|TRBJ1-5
TGTGCCAGCAGTGATCTTACAGGGGTTCAGCCCCAGCATTTT
CASSDLTGVQPQHF
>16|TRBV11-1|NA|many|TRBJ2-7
TGTGCCAGCACCCAGTTGGGGGGACCGAGGCCCTACGAGCAGTACTTC
CASTQLGGPRPYEQYF
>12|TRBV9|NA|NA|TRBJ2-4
TGTGCCAGCAGCGGCGGGCAAAACATTCAGTACTTC
CASSGGQNIQYF
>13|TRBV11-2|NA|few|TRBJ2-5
TGTGCCAGCAGCTTAGATCCTTCAGAGACCCAGTACTTC
CASSLDPSETQYF
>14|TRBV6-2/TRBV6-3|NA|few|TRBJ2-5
TGTGCCAGCAGTTACGTTTCGGTCTGGGAGACCCAGTACTTC
CASSYVSVWETQYF
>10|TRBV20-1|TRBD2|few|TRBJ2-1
TGCAGTGCTGGGAGGGGACTCGAGTTCTTC
CSAGRGLEFF
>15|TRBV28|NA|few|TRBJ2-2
TGTGCCAGCAGATCTCAGCAGGGGAACACCGGGGAGCTGTTTTTT
CASRSQQGNTGELFF
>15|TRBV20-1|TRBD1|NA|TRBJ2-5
TGCAGTGCTAGAGCTCGACAGGGCGCGGAGGAGACCCAGTACTTC
CSARARQGAEETQYF
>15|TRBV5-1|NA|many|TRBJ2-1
TGCGCCAGCAGCTTGGTTCAGGGGTCCTACAATGAGCAGTTCTTC
CASSLVQGSYNEQFF
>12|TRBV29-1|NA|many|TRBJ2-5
TGCAGCGTGCGGACCCCCCAAGAGACCCAGTACTTC
CSVRTPQETQYF
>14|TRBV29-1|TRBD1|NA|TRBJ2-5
TGCAGCGTTGAAGACAGGGGGCGCGGAGAGACCCAGTACTTC
CSVEDRGRGETQYF
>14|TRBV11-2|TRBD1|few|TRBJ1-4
TGTGCCAGCAGCTTAGCAGGGGGTCTGGAAAAACTGTTTTTT
CASSLAGGLEKLFF
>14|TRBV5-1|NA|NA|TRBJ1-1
TGCGCCAGCAGCCCCGGGACGTTGAACACTGAAGCTTTCTTT
CASSPGTLNTEAFF
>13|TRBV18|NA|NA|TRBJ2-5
TGTGCCAGCTCACCAAGGCGGGGAGAGACCCAGTACTTC
CASSPRRGETQYF
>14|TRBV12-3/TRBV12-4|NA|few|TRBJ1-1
TGTGCCAGCAGTTCGGCAGACAAGAACACTGAAGCTTTCTTT
CASSSADKNTEAFF
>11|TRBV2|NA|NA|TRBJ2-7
TGTGCCAGCAGTGAGGTACAGGAAGAGTACTTC
CASSEVQEEYF
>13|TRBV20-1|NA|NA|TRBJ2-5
TGCAGTGCTAGAGATCTAGCCCAAGAGACCCAGTACTTC
CSARDLAQETQYF
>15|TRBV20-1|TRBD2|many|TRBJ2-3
TGCAGTGCTAGAGATCATCTAGCGGTGAAGAATACGCAGTATTTT
CSARDHLAVKNTQYF
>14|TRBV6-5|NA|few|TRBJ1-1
TGTGCCAGCAGGGTAGGACGGCCGAACACTGAAGCTTTCTTT
CASRVGRPNTEAFF
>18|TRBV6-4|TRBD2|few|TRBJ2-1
TGTGCCCGGGGGGGGTGGTACAGGCCGAACCCTCTCTACAATGAGCAGTTCTTC
CARGGWYRPNPLYNEQFF
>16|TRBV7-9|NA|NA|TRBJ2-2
TGTGCCAGCAGCTTCCGATGGGGGGCCGGCACCGGGGAGCTGTTTTTT
CASSFRWGAGTGELFF
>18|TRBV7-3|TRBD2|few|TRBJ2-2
TGTGCCAGCAGCGCCTTCGAGCGGGGGGCCTCTAACACCGGGGAGCTGTTTTTT
CASSAFERGASNTGELFF
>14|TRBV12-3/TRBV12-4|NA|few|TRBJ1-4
TGTGCCAGTAAGGGGGTTGCGGCTAATGAAAAACTGTTTTTT
CASKGVAANEKLFF
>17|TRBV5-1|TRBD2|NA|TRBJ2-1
TGCGCCAGCAGCTTGGAAGGACTAGTCCCCTCGACCAATGAGCAGTTCTTC
CASSLEGLVPSTNEQFF
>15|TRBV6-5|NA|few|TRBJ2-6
TGTGCCAGCAGTTACCAGGAATCTGGGGCCAACGTCCTGACTTTC
CASSYQESGANVLTF
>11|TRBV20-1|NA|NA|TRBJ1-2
TGCAGTGCTAGATTTGGTTATGGCTACACCTTC
CSARFGYGYTF
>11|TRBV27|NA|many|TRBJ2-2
TGTGCCAGCAGTTTCGCCGGGGAGCTGTTTTTT
CASSFAGELFF
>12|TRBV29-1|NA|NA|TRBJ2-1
TGCAGCGTTGAGAACCTATACAATGAGCAGTTCTTC
CSVENLYNEQFF
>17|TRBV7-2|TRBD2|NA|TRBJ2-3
TGTGCCAGCAGTGACTCTAGCGGGGGGGCGTGGTTAGATACGCAGTATTTT
CASSDSSGGAWLDTQYF
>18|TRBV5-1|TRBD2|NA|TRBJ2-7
TGCGCCAGCAGCCCTTCCTCGAGCGGGGGGCGATTCGTCTACGAGCAGTACTTC
CASSPSSSGGRFVYEQYF
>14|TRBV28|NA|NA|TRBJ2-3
TGTGCCAGCAGTTTTGACACTGGCACAGATACGCAGTATTTT
CASSFDTGTDTQYF
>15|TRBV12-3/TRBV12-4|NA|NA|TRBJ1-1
TGTGCCAGCAGTTTTGATGGACACCCGAACACTGAAGCTTTCTTT
CASSFDGHPNTEAFF
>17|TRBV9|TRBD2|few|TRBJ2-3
TGTGCCAGCAGCAAGGGACTAGCGGGGCGTAGCACAGATACGCAGTATTTT
CASSKGLAGRSTDTQYF
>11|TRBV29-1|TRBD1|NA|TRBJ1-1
TGCAGCGGGCTACAGGGGGTTAAAGCTTTCTTT
CSGLQGVKAFF
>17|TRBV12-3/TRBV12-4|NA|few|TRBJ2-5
TGTGCCAGCAGTACCCCGATCGGGGACGTATACCAAGAGACCCAGTACTTC
CASSTPIGDVYQETQYF
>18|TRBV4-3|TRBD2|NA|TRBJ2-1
TGCGCCAGCAGCCAAGAGTTTTTTGCGGGGGGAGTCCCCAATGAGCAGTTCTTC
CASSQEFFAGGVPNEQFF
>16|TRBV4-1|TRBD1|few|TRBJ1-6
TGCGCCAGCAGCCAAGGAGTATCCAGGGGGCGTTCACCCCTCCACTTT
CASSQGVSRGRSPLHF
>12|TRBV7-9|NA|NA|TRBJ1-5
TGTGCCAGCAGCAACGGTGGGCAGCCCCAGCATTTT
CASSNGGQPQHF
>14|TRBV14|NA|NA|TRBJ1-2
TGTGCCAGCAGTACTTATGGACAGCTCTATGGCTACACCTTC
CASSTYGQLYGYTF
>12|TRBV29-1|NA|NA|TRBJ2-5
TGCAGCGCCGGAGGGATTGCATTAAGCCAGTACTTC
CSAGGIALSQYF
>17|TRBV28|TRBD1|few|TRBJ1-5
TGTGCCAGCAGTTCCCAAGCGACAGGGGTAAGCAATCAGCCCCAGCATTTT
CASSSQATGVSNQPQHF
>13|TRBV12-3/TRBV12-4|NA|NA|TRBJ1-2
TGTGCCAGCACCCCGACGACTGGCTGGGGCTACACCTTC
CASTPTTGWGYTF
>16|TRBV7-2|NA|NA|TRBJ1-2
TGTGCCAGCAGCTTAAGAGTGGGCGCGGGGATTTATGGCTACACCTTC
CASSLRVGAGIYGYTF
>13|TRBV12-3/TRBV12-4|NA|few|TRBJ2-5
TGTGCCAGTAGTGTGGGATTTAAAGAGACCCAGTACTTC
CASSVGFKETQYF
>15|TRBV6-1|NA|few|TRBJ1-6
TGTGCCAGCAGTGAAAACCCACAGGCTAATTCACCCCTCCACTTT
CASSENPQANSPLHF
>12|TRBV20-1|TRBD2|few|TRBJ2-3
TGCAGTGCTAGGCGGGGGGGTAATACGCAGTATTTT
CSARRGGNTQYF
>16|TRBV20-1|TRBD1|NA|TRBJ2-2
TGCAGTGCTAGCCAGCCGACAGGGACCAACACCGGGGAGCTGTTTTTT
CSASQPTGTNTGELFF
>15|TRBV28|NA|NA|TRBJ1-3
TGTGCCAGCAGACATTACTCCAGATATGGAAACACCATATATTTT
CASRHYSRYGNTIYF
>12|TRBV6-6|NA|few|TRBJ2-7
TGTGCCAGCTCCGCCGGACCGATCGAGCAGTACTTC
CASSAGPIEQYF
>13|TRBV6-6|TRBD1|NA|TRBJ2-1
TGTGCCAGCAGTTACGACAGGGGGAATGAGCAGTTCTTC
CASSYDRGNEQFF
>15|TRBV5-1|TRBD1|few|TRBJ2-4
TGCGCCAGCAGCCCGGACAGGAGAAATGGAAACATTCAGTACTTC
CASSPDRRNGNIQYF
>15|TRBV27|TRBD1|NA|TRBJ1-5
TGTGCCAGCAGAAGGACAGGGGATTACAATCAGCCCCAGCATTTT
CASRRTGDYNQPQHF
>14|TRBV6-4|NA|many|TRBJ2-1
TGTGCCAGCAGTCTTACCGGGACCAACAATGAGCAGTTCTTC
CASSLTGTNNEQFF
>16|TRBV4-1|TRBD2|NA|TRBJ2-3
TGCGCCAGCAGCCAGCTACTAGCGGGGGACACAGATACGCAGTATTTT
CASSQLLAGDTDTQYF
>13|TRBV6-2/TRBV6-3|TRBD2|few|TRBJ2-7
TGTGCCAGCAGTTCGCGGGGGAGCTACGAGCAGTACTTC
CASSSRGSYEQYF
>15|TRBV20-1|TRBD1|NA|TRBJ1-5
TGCAGTGCTTCCGGACAGGGGCCCCTGGGTCATGCCCAGCATTTT
CSASGQGPLGHAQHF